This TCR beta chain was sequenced in a study of T cells in Graves' hyperthyroidism and ophthalmopathy. What was amplified from RNA transcripts were TCR beta CDR3 regions. HTBI primers were employed in a first-round RT-PCR of the TCR CDR3. From the multiplex PCR reads, TCRdb called clonotypes with MiXCR, one entry per CDR3 protein. Of about 24,000 distinct CDR3 sequences in the sample, approximately 54% are singletons; the top ten hold less than 30%. The CDR3 is made up of 15 amino acids. J was trimmed by 1 base and V by 5 bases; bases with no gene match: 5. CDR1 and CDR2 (germline): SEHNR, FQNEAQ (reference sequence). By sample fraction, this clonotype is medium-sized.

Material: blood. The chain has TRBV7-9 and TRBJ2-3, with TRBD1 matching 8 bases. The origin of this receptor is a woman aged 40 to 49 with Graves' hyperthyroidism that later progressed to Graves' ophthalmopathy. CDR3 nucleotides: TGTGCCAGCAGCCAGACAGGGGTGGGCACAGATACGCAGTATTTT. The encoded protein is CASSQTGVGTDTQYF. The complete variable domain, with remaining parts taken from reference TRBV7-9 and TRBJ2-3, reads DTGVSQNPRHKITKRGQNVTFRCDPISEHNRLYWYRQTLGQGPEFLTYFQNEAQLEKSRLLSDRFSAERPKGSFSTLEIQRTEQGDSAMYLCASSQTGVGTDTQYFGPGTRLTVL.